The 29 T cell receptor beta chains reported below all come from one sample, sequenced in a study of blood T cell repertoires in COVID-19. Measured with immunoSEQ multiplex PCR; TCRdb has only the in-frame clones, and not every one. The table shows hundreds of thousands of clones, with about 87% occurring only once. The sequenced sample consisted of peripheral blood. The receptors stem from a woman in her fifties or sixties who had recovered from COVID-19.

The rearrangement uses TRBV27 and TRBJ2-3; D ambiguous. Germline CDR1 and CDR2: MNHEY and SMNVEV (reference sequence). The CDR3 runs to 18 residues. The V end was cut by 0 bases, the J end by 5 bases, with 21 bases between. This CDR3 reads CASSLSLISRRGGDTQYF. The CDR3 nucleotides are TGTGCCAGCAGTTTATCCCTAATTAGTCGGAGAGGTGGAGATACGCAGTATTTT.

The rearrangement links TRBV4-2 to TRBJ1-2; TRBD1 matches 7 bases. V lost 10 bases and J lost 0; bases outside the gene matches: 5. The CDR3 is 13 residues long. The germline V gene encodes CDR1 LGHNA and CDR2 YNFKEQ. The chain's CDR3 is CATHRGANYGYTF. Here the CDR3 DNA reads TGTGCCACTCACAGGGGAGCTAACTATGGCTACACCTTC.

The CDR3 reads CASSAGQLQETQYF. CDR3 DNA: TGCGCCAGCAGCGCGGGACAGCTCCAAGAGACCCAGTACTTC. This sequence joins TRBV5-1 and TRBJ2-5; D may be TRBD1 (7 bases). Trimming pared 4 bases from V and 1 base from J, leaving 11 bases between. Germline V gene lookup returns CDR1 SGHRS and CDR2 YFSETQ. The CDR3 loop spans 14 amino acids. Filled out from reference TRBV5-1 and TRBJ2-5, the complete variable domain reads KAGVTQTPRYLIKTRGQQVTLSCSPISGHRSVSWYQQTPGQGLQFLFEYFSETQRNKGNFPGRFSGRQFSNSRSEMNVSTLELGDSALYLCASSAGQLQETQYFGPGTRLLVL.

The chain employs TRBV5-6 and TRBJ2-2, with 9 bases fitting TRBD1. J gave up 4 bases and V 5 bases, and 9 bases lay outside the gene matches. This CDR3 comprises 16 residues. The V gene's germline CDR1 is SGHDT and CDR2 YYEEEE. The CDR3 protein is CASRIWGQGFTGELFF. CDR3 nucleotides: TGTGCCAGCAGAATTTGGGGACAGGGTTTCACCGGGGAGCTGTTTTTT.

This clone was seen just once. V gene TRBV6-5 combines with J gene TRBJ1-6; 8 bases agree with TRBD1. V was pared by 6 bases and J by 6 bases, with 7 bases of the junction left unmatched. The length of the CDR3 is 15 residues. Germline V gene data show CDR1 as MNHEY and CDR2 as SVGAGI. The CDR3 is CASRPTGGTNSPLHF. The CDR3 nucleotides are TGTGCCAGCAGGCCTACAGGGGGAACTAATTCACCCCTCCACTTT.

This clone was seen just once. The chain couples TRBV5-1 to TRBJ1-3; no clear D gene. The CDR3 totals 15 residues. The ends were cut back, 6 bases at V and 6 bases at J, with 19 bases in the middle. Per germline, CDR1 SGHRS and CDR2 YFSETQ. This CDR3 is CASKPGGLGENTIYF. The CDR3 DNA follows: TGCGCCAGCAAACCCGGAGGACTCGGAGAAAACACCATATATTTT.

The chain recombines TRBV7-2 with TRBJ2-7; 10 bases align to TRBD2. The CDR3 extends over 15 amino acids. CDR1 is SGHTA, CDR2 FQGNSA, per germline. The ends lost 6 bases at V and 4 bases at J; junction bases unmatched: 9. CDR3 nucleotides: TGTGCCAGCAGAGGCGAGCGGGGGGGCGGGTACGAGCAGTACTTC. Translated, it gives CASRGERGGGYEQYF.

Comments on this clone: The germline gene is not matched at one end of the junction; a read error may be the cause. The V call is TRBV6-5, the J call TRBJ2-1; 10 bases are shared with TRBD2. The germline CDR1 and CDR2 sequences are MNHEY and SVGAGI. The CDR3 is made up of 15 amino acids. This chain's CDR3 is CASTYLAGAYYEQFF. The CDR3 DNA sequence: TGTGCCAGCACCTACCTAGCGGGAGCCTACTATGAGCAGTTCTTC.

The chain couples TRBV5-1 to TRBJ2-3; maybe TRBD2 (6 bases). Germline V CDR1 and CDR2: SGHRS, YFSETQ. This CDR3 is 15 amino acids long. The germline V and J ends were trimmed by 2 bases and 0 bases, with 10 bases remaining between them. The CDR3 DNA is TGCGCCAGCAGCTTTGGGGCGGGAAGCACAGATACGCAGTATTTT. It yields the protein CASSFGAGSTDTQYF.

This clone has only one observation. The rearrangement uses TRBV6-2 or TRBV6-3 and TRBJ1-1; the D gene is possibly TRBD1 (5 bases). V was trimmed by 6 bases and J by 0 bases, leaving 11 bases between them. Per the germline V gene, CDR1 is MNHEY and CDR2 is SVGEGT. The CDR3 covers 14 residues. Here the CDR3 DNA reads TGTGCCAGCAGCTCGACAGCCATGAACACTGAAGCTTTCTTT. Translated: CASSSTAMNTEAFF.

The chain joins TRBV5-1 to TRBJ2-7, with D unresolved. The V and J ends lost 5 bases and 1 base respectively, with 13 bases between them. The V gene's germline CDR1 is SGHRS and CDR2 YFSETQ. The CDR3 has 14 residues. The CDR3 DNA reads TGCGCCAGCAGTTATCAGGTCCCGTCCTACGAGCAGTACTTC. Protein product: CASSYQVPSYEQYF.

The V call is TRBV19, the J call TRBJ2-5; TRBD1 is a possible D gene (5 bases). V was cut by 5 bases and J by 3 bases, with 19 bases left in between. There are 16 residues in the CDR3. Germline V gives CDR1 LNHDA, CDR2 SQIVND (reference sequence). This chain's CDR3 is CASSELVGRSKETQYF. The CDR3 coding sequence is TGTGCCAGTAGTGAGTTAGTGGGGCGCTCCAAAGAGACCCAGTACTTC. Based on the CDR3 plus reference TRBV19 and TRBJ2-5, the full variable domain is DGGITQSPKYLFRKEGQNVTLSCEQNLNHDAMYWYRQDPGQGLRLIYYSQIVNDFQKGDIAEGYSVSREKKESFPLTVTSAQKNPTAFYLCASSELVGRSKETQYFGPGTRLLVL.

V gene TRBV28 combines with J gene TRBJ1-5; 8 bases line up with TRBD1. This CDR3 is built from 13 residues. From germline, CDR1 is MDHEN and CDR2 SYDVKM. V lost 1 base, J lost 10 bases, and 3 bases stayed unmatched. In DNA, the CDR3 is TGTGCCAGCAGTTTATTCGGACAGGGACCCCAGCATTTT. This gives the protein CASSLFGQGPQHF.

This clone was recorded once. The chain couples TRBV6-5 to TRBJ2-2, with D possibly being TRBD1 (6 bases). The CDR3 runs 15 residues. Germline CDR1 reads MNHEY; CDR2 reads SVGAGI. V lost 6 bases, J lost 2 bases, and 13 bases lay in between. Here the CDR3 DNA reads TGTGCCAGCAGCCCCGACAGGAAAAACACCGGGGAGCTGTTTTTT. It yields the protein CASSPDRKNTGELFF.

This clone was detected only a few times. In nucleotides, the CDR3 is TGTGCCAGCAGCCGCTCGGTTGGTGGGGCCAACGTCCTGACTTTC. This sequence encodes CASSRSVGGANVLTF. This chain uses TRBV7-9 with TRBJ2-6; D not certain. Germline V gene lookup returns CDR1 SEHNR and CDR2 FQNEAQ (reference sequence). The ends were cut back, 5 bases at V and 3 bases at J, with 11 bases in the middle. This CDR3 is 15 amino acids long.

The chain is built from TRBV7-6 and TRBJ2-3; 7 nucleotides match TRBD1. Germline V gives CDR1 SGHVS, CDR2 FNYEAQ. Trimming removed 5 bases from V and 4 bases from J; junction bases left unmatched: 9. CDR3 length: 15 amino acids. The CDR3 spells CASSQAPTGADTQYF. The DNA for the CDR3 is TGTGCCAGCAGCCAAGCTCCAACAGGGGCAGATACGCAGTATTTT. The full variable domain, with the rest looked up from reference TRBV7-6 and TRBJ2-3, is GAGVSQSPRYKVTKRGQDVALRCDPISGHVSLYWYRQALGQGPEFLTYFNYEAQQDKSGLPNDRFSAERPEGSISTLTIQRTEQRDSAMYRCASSQAPTGADTQYFGPGTRLTVL.

V gene TRBV7-9 combines with J gene TRBJ2-7, with TRBD1 matching 9 bases. Germline V gene sequence: CDR1 SEHNR, CDR2 FQNEAQ (reference sequence). The CDR3 consists of 11 residues. The J segment lost 10 bases and the V segment lost 4 bases, leaving 2 bases of the junction unmatched. CDR3 in DNA: TGTGCCAGCAGCTCGGACAGGGGACAGTACTTC. Its translation: CASSSDRGQYF. The whole variable domain, filled in from reference TRBV7-9 and TRBJ2-7, reads DTGVSQNPRHKITKRGQNVTFRCDPISEHNRLYWYRQTLGQGPEFLTYFQNEAQLEKSRLLSDRFSAERPKGSFSTLEIQRTEQGDSAMYLCASSSDRGQYFGPGTRLTVT.

This clone was picked up a small number of times. The V gene is TRBV28, the J gene TRBJ2-7; D unresolved. Germline V gene data show CDR1 as MDHEN and CDR2 as SYDVKM. V shed 5 bases and J shed 3 bases, with 2 bases lying between them. CDR3 length equals 10 residues. The CDR3 loop reads CASSRYEQYF. In DNA form, the CDR3 reads TGTGCCAGCAGTCGCTACGAGCAGTACTTC.

V is TRBV6-2 or TRBV6-3 and J is TRBJ2-6; D is ambiguous. The CDR3 has 16 amino acids. Germline CDR1 MNHEY, CDR2 SVGEGT. Between the trimmed V and J ends, which lost 2 bases and 4 bases, there was a span of 12 bases. CDR3 DNA: TGTGCCAGCAGTTACAGACTCCGTCTGGGGGCCAACGTCCTGACTTTC. This translates into CASSYRLRLGANVLTF.

This clone was recorded a few times. V and J are TRBV6-5 and TRBJ1-1; D remains unclear. Germline CDR1 is MNHEY and CDR2 is SVGAGI. Trimming removed 4 bases at V and 0 bases at J, with 15 bases between. This CDR3 contains 16 residues. The CDR3 DNA sequence: TGTGCCAGCAGTTTAGGCTCAACAGCCATGAACACTGAAGCTTTCTTT. This sequence encodes CASSLGSTAMNTEAFF.

The CDR3 region is CASSLGPGTGRYEQYF. DNA for the CDR3: TGTGCCAGCAGTTTAGGGCCCGGGACAGGGCGCTACGAGCAGTACTTC. The V call is TRBV28, the J call TRBJ2-7; 9 bases are shared with TRBD1. This CDR3 comprises 16 residues. V gave up 2 bases and J gave up 3 bases; unmatched junction bases: 8. CDR1 is MDHEN, CDR2 SYDVKM, per germline.

The CDR3 region is CASSLGPGQGAQTVAGELFF. The CDR3, as DNA: TGTGCCAGCAGCTTAGGGCCTGGACAGGGGGCGCAGACGGTCGCCGGGGAGCTGTTTTTT. The chain carries TRBV7-8 and TRBJ2-2; 11 nucleotides align to TRBD1. The CDR3 runs to 20 residues. Germline assignment: CDR1 SGHVS and CDR2 FQNEAQ. J lost 6 bases, V lost 1 base, and 16 bases had no gene match.

The chain is built from TRBV27 and TRBJ1-2, with TRBD1 identical over 8 bases. Germline V gives CDR1 MNHEY, CDR2 SMNVEV (reference sequence). With V trimmed by 5 bases and J by 3 bases, 8 bases remained unmatched. The CDR3 is 15 residues long. CDR3 in amino acids: CASSPRDRHYYGYTF. CDR3 nucleotide sequence: TGTGCCAGCAGTCCCCGGGACAGGCACTACTATGGCTACACCTTC.

The V call is TRBV3-1 (or the pseudogene TRBV3-2), the J call TRBJ2-7; the match to TRBD2 covers 8 bases. J lost 0 bases, V lost 6 bases, and 4 bases had no gene match. The CDR3 spans 14 residues. Germline V gene sequence: CDR1 LGHDT, CDR2 YNNKEL (reference sequence). The DNA for the CDR3 is TGTGCCAGCAGTCCCGGGACTAGCTCCTACGAGCAGTACTTC. This gives the protein CASSPGTSSYEQYF.

This clone occurred once. V and J are TRBV29-1 and TRBJ1-1, with TRBD1 identical over 10 bases. Germline assignment: CDR1 SQVTM and CDR2 ANQGSEA. The length of the CDR3 is 15 residues. J lost 8 bases, V lost 0 bases, and 9 bases had no gene match. CDR3 nucleotides: TGCAGCGTTGAAGAGTATCGCGGGACAGGGGCCGAAGCTTTCTTT. Translating gives CSVEEYRGTGAEAFF.

The genes are TRBV11-2 and TRBJ2-2, with D possibly TRBD1 on 6 matching bases. Trimming removed 6 bases from V and 1 base from J, with 15 bases in between. The CDR3 is made up of 16 amino acids. Germline assignment: CDR1 SGHAT and CDR2 FQNNGV. The CDR3 coding sequence is TGTGCCAGCAGACTGACAGGTGATCAGAACACCGGGGAGCTGTTTTTT. Protein product: CASRLTGDQNTGELFF.

This clone was counted ten times or more. V is TRBV24-1 and J is TRBJ2-2, with D possibly matching TRBD1 (5 bases). CDR1 KGHDR and CDR2 SFDVKD come from the germline V gene. V gave up 4 bases and J gave up 1 base, with 9 bases separating them. The CDR3 contains 15 residues. This chain's CDR3 is CATSDVTENTGELFF. DNA of the CDR3: TGTGCCACCAGTGACGTGACAGAGAACACCGGGGAGCTGTTTTTT.

This clone came up a few times. This chain joins TRBV11-2 and TRBJ2-1; no firm D call. CDR3 length equals 13 residues. Per the germline V gene, CDR1 is SGHAT and CDR2 is FQNNGV. Deletions cut 4 bases from V and 4 bases from J, with 8 bases between. CDR3 DNA: TGTGCCAGCAGCTCCCTATTGTACAATGAGCAGTTCTTC. This codes for CASSSLLYNEQFF.

This clone was recorded once. The V call is TRBV4-3, the J call TRBJ1-3; D not resolved. This CDR3 comprises 13 residues. V was clipped by 0 bases and J by 3 bases, with 3 bases between them. Germline CDR1 LGHNA, CDR2 YSLEER. Here the CDR3 reads CASSQEYGNTIYF. For the CDR3, the DNA is TGCGCCAGCAGCCAAGAATATGGAAACACCATATATTTT.